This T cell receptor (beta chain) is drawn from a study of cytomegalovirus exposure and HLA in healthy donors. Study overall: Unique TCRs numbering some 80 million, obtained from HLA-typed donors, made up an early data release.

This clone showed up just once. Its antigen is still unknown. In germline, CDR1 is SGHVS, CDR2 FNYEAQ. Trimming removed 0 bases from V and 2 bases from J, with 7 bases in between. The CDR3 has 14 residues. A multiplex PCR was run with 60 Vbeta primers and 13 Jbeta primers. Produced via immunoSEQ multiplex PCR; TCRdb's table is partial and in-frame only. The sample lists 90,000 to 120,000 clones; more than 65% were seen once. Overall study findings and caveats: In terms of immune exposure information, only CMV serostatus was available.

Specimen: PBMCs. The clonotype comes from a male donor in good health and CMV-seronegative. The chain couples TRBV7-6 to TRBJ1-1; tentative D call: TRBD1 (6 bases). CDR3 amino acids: CASSLAGTNTEAFF. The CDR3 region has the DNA TGTGCCAGCAGCTTAGCGGGGACAAACACTGAAGCTTTCTTT.